Each of the 25 T cell receptor beta chains below was sequenced from the same sample in a study of cytotoxic CD8 clonotypes in ibrutinib-treated CLL. Assay: immunoSEQ multiplex PCR; the TCRdb copy retains only in-frame clones and omits some. The table shows under 200,000 clones, with 84% occurring only once. Here the sequenced sample was PBMCs, taken after 24 months of ibrutinib treatment. These receptors originate from a human donor with chronic lymphocytic leukemia.

The CDR3, as DNA: TGCGCCAGCAGCTTGCAAGCGGGGGCGGGTGAGCAGTTCTTC. It is translated as CASSLQAGAGEQFF. The chain carries TRBV5-1 and TRBJ2-1; 8 positions match TRBD2. The CDR3 has 14 amino acids. The V segment lost 1 base and the J segment 9 bases; nucleotides outside the gene matches: 6. The V gene's germline CDR1 is SGHRS and CDR2 YFSETQ.

The CDR3 nucleotides read TGCGCCAGCAGTGCTAGGGGTGAGCAGTTCTTC. Translated: CASSARGEQFF. The V call is TRBV10-2, the J call TRBJ2-1; D may be TRBD1 (5 bases). The V end was cut by 4 bases, the J end by 9 bases, with 7 bases between. CDR1 is WSHSY and CDR2 is SAAADI in the germline V gene. The CDR3 has 11 amino acids.

This clone turned up a few times. The V call is TRBV5-1, the J call TRBJ2-7; no clear D. Trimming removed 3 bases at V and 3 bases at J, with 10 bases between. The CDR3 spans 13 residues. Germline CDR1 SGHRS, CDR2 YFSETQ. The CDR3 DNA is TGCGCCAGCAGCTCGGACCTGAACTACGAGCAGTACTTC. Its protein is CASSSDLNYEQYF.

The chain combines TRBV4-2 with TRBJ1-2, with 12 bases aligning to TRBD1. Trimming took 0 bases from V and 0 from J; bases not matched to a gene: 5. There are 18 residues in the CDR3. Germline CDR1 LGHNA, CDR2 YNFKEQ. Here the CDR3 reads CASSQDQGQGAANYGYTF. CDR3 sequence (DNA): TGTGCCAGCAGCCAAGATCAGGGACAGGGGGCAGCTAACTATGGCTACACCTTC.

This clone has more than one count but fewer than ten. The V and J genes are TRBV10-1 and TRBJ1-5; D gene unclear. The V end was cut by 2 bases, the J end by 1 base, with 12 bases between. This CDR3 has 16 residues. CDR1 is WNHNN, CDR2 SYGVQD, per germline (reference sequence). The chain's CDR3 is CASSEIAGRSNQPQHF. DNA for the CDR3: TGCGCCAGCAGTGAGATCGCGGGGAGAAGCAATCAGCCCCAGCATTTT.

The CDR3 sequence is CASSGYRADTQYF. DNA for the CDR3: TGCGCCAGCAGCGGATACAGGGCCGATACGCAGTATTTT. This chain links TRBV5-1 with TRBJ2-3; D possibly corresponds to TRBD1 (6 bases). This CDR3 is 13 amino acids long. Deletions cut 4 bases from V and 6 bases from J, with 12 bases between. Germline lookup yields CDR1 SGHRS and CDR2 YFSETQ.

This chain uses TRBV5-1 with TRBJ2-1; D ambiguous. Trimming took off 0 bases at V and 4 bases at J, with 8 bases between the two ends. Germline CDR1 SGHRS, CDR2 YFSETQ. The CDR3 length is 14 residues. CDR3: CASSLEQTYNEQFF. For the CDR3, the DNA is TGCGCCAGCAGCTTGGAACAGACATACAATGAGCAGTTCTTC.

Regarding this clone: Additional DNA sequences in this sample encode the identical CDR3. This chain links TRBV30 with TRBJ2-5; 7 bases match TRBD1. With V trimmed by 0 bases and J by 5 bases, 3 bases remained unmatched. Germline-derived CDR1 and CDR2 are GTSNPN and SVGIG (reference sequence). This CDR3 has 13 residues. CDR3 sequence: CAWSVGGGETQYF. CDR3 in DNA: TGTGCCTGGAGTGTAGGGGGCGGGGAGACCCAGTACTTC.

This clone was seen more than once but under ten times. The V call is TRBV18, the J call TRBJ2-1, with 9 positions matching TRBD2. J gave up 3 bases and V 6 bases, and 6 bases lay outside the gene matches. Germline V CDR1 and CDR2: KGHSH, LQKENI. This CDR3 has 15 residues. CDR3 in amino acids: CASSPTAGGYNEQFF. Written as DNA, the CDR3 is TGTGCCAGCTCCCCGACAGCGGGGGGCTACAATGAGCAGTTCTTC.

The chain carries TRBV6-1 and TRBJ1-1; maybe TRBD1 (6 bases). The V and J ends lost 7 bases and 6 bases respectively, with 18 bases between them. This CDR3 has 14 amino acids. Germline V CDR1 and CDR2: MNHNS, SASEGT. The chain's CDR3 is CASTNRVSGAEAFF. For the CDR3, the DNA is TGTGCCAGCACCAACAGGGTTTCAGGCGCTGAAGCTTTCTTT.

CDR3 amino acids: CASRSGGMNTEAFF. The CDR3 DNA is TGCGCCAGCAGATCGGGAGGCATGAACACTGAAGCTTTCTTT. J is TRBJ1-1 and V is TRBV5-1; D not certain. V was shortened by 5 bases and J by 0 bases, with 11 bases between the two germline ends. Germline loops: CDR1 SGHRS, CDR2 YFSETQ. This CDR3 is built from 14 residues.

The rearrangement uses TRBV6-5 and TRBJ1-5; a possible D gene is TRBD1 (5 bases). Trimming took off 6 bases at V and 1 base at J, with 10 bases between the two ends. The length of the CDR3 is 14 residues. Germline V lookup: CDR1 MNHEY, CDR2 SVGAGI. The CDR3 region is CASSRTLSNQPQHF. The DNA of the CDR3 is TGTGCCAGCAGCCGGACACTAAGCAATCAGCCCCAGCATTTT.

This clone was observed a single time. This sequence joins TRBV7-3 and TRBJ2-7; 8 bases are a match to TRBD2. This CDR3 is 16 amino acids long. Trimming cost V 6 bases and J 2 bases; bases outside gene matches: 12. Germline values: CDR1 SGHTA, CDR2 FQGTGA. CDR3: CASRPRGGFAPYEQYF. In DNA, the CDR3 is TGTGCCAGCAGACCCCGGGGGGGATTCGCCCCCTACGAGCAGTACTTC.

The genes are TRBV2 and TRBJ2-3; D not resolved. Germline assignment: CDR1 SNHLY and CDR2 FYNNEI. Trimming cost V 8 bases and J 2 bases, with 14 bases left between them. The CDR3 is made up of 14 amino acids. The CDR3 nucleotides are TGTGCCAGCGTCTCGGCTTCCTACACAGATACGCAGTATTTT. Encoded protein: CASVSASYTDTQYF.

The chain is built from TRBV7-6 and TRBJ1-1; possible D gene TRBD1, 5 bases. The CDR3 runs to 14 residues. The germline V gene has CDR1 SGHVS and CDR2 FNYEAQ. V lost 1 base and J lost 1, with 7 bases in between. As DNA, the CDR3 is TGTGCCAGCAGCTTAGATCAGGGGAACACTGAAGCTTTCTTT. Translated, it gives CASSLDQGNTEAFF.

The CDR3 coding sequence is TGCGCCAGCAGCTTGGGGACAGGCTACGAGCAGTACTTC. Amino acid sequence: CASSLGTGYEQYF. The chain is built from TRBV5-1 and TRBJ2-7; 7 nucleotides align to TRBD1. The ends lost 0 bases at V and 3 bases at J; junction bases unmatched: 0. The CDR3 covers 13 residues. The germline V gene has CDR1 SGHRS and CDR2 YFSETQ.

V usage is TRBV4-1 and J usage is TRBJ1-5; D is unresolved. Trimming took off 1 base at V and 3 bases at J, with 13 bases between the two ends. Germline-derived CDR1 and CDR2 are MGHRA and YSYEKL. The CDR3 totals 16 residues. Here the CDR3 reads CASSQVLSSLNQPQHF. The DNA of the CDR3 is TGCGCCAGCAGCCAAGTTTTGAGCTCTCTCAATCAGCCCCAGCATTTT.

This clone was seen a single time. The rearrangement joins TRBV2 to TRBJ2-4, with 13 nucleotides matching TRBD2. The CDR3 is 18 amino acids. The ends lost 6 bases at V and 3 bases at J; junction bases unmatched: 11. Germline loops: CDR1 SNHLY, CDR2 FYNNEI. This CDR3 is CASREGLAGLGGKNIQYF. The CDR3 DNA reads as TGTGCCAGCAGGGAGGGACTAGCGGGACTTGGAGGCAAAAACATTCAGTACTTC.

The chain joins TRBV29-1 to TRBJ1-1; D perhaps matches TRBD1 (5 bases). The CDR3 covers 10 residues. V was pared by 6 bases and J by 7 bases, with 9 bases between. Per germline, CDR1 SQVTM and CDR2 ANQGSEA. The CDR3 nucleotides read TGCAGCGTCTGGGGGGGTGAAGCTTTCTTT. It specifies CSVWGGEAFF.

The rearrangement links TRBV5-1 to TRBJ2-2; D possibly uses TRBD1 or TRBD2 (6 bases each). This CDR3 contains 16 residues. V gave up 4 bases and J gave up 5 bases, with 18 bases separating them. The germline V gene has CDR1 SGHRS and CDR2 YFSETQ. This CDR3 is CASSRPSGAGTGELFF. Here the CDR3 DNA reads TGCGCCAGCAGCCGGCCCTCGGGGGCGGGAACCGGGGAGCTGTTTTTT.

The chain uses TRBV7-2 and TRBJ1-2, with a possible D match to TRBD1 (6 bases). The germline V gene has CDR1 SGHTA and CDR2 FQGNSA. V shed 1 base and J shed 6 bases, with 12 bases lying between them. This CDR3 has 14 residues. As DNA, the CDR3 is TGTGCCAGCAGCTTAGAGCCGGGGGCCCATGGCTACACCTTC. The encoded protein is CASSLEPGAHGYTF.

CDR3 nucleotide sequence: TGTGCCAGCAGTCCCACCTGGGGAAATTCACCCCTCCACTTT. Translating it yields CASSPTWGNSPLHF. The V and J genes are TRBV28 and TRBJ1-6; D unclear. The CDR3 is made up of 14 amino acids. The V gene lost 5 bases and the J gene lost 7 bases, with 12 bases spanning the gap. Germline V gene data show CDR1 as MDHEN and CDR2 as SYDVKM. The full variable domain, in which reference TRBV28 and TRBJ1-6 provide the parts outside the CDR3, is DVKVTQSSRYLVKRTGEKVFLECVQDMDHENMFWYRQDPGLGLRLIYFSYDVKMKEKGDIPEGYSVSREKKERFSLILESASTNQTSMYLCASSPTWGNSPLHFGNGTRLTVT.

The J gene is TRBJ2-1, the V gene TRBV5-1; 16 nucleotides match TRBD2. The CDR3 is 19 amino acids. The J segment lost 0 bases and the V segment lost 3 bases, leaving 6 bases of the junction unmatched. Germline CDR1 SGHRS, CDR2 YFSETQ. The CDR3 coding sequence is TGCGCCAGCAGCTCGGGACTAGCGGGAGGGCCAGGCTCCTACAATGAGCAGTTCTTC. It is translated as CASSSGLAGGPGSYNEQFF.

The chain carries TRBV7-8 and TRBJ2-2; 10 bases fit TRBD1. The CDR3 contains 16 residues. In germline, CDR1 is SGHVS, CDR2 FQNEAQ. V lost 5 bases and J lost 2; bases outside the gene matches: 5. The CDR3 loop is CASSARDRGNTGELFF. CDR3 coding DNA: TGTGCCAGCAGCGCTAGGGACAGGGGCAACACCGGGGAGCTGTTTTTT. The full variable domain, rest sourced from reference TRBV7-8 and TRBJ2-2, is GAGVSQSPRYKVAKRGQDVALRCDPISGHVSLFWYQQALGQGPEFLTYFQNEAQLDKSGLPSDRFFAERPEGSVSTLKIQRTQQEDSAVYLCASSARDRGNTGELFFGEGSRLTVL.

The CDR3 spells CASRSGGNRGELFF. In DNA, the CDR3 is TGTGCCAGCAGATCAGGGGGAAATCGGGGGGAGCTGTTTTTT. The chain uses TRBV27 and TRBJ2-2, with 7 bases fitting TRBD1. CDR1 MNHEY and CDR2 SMNVEV come from the germline V gene (reference sequence). The CDR3 runs to 14 residues. V was pared by 6 bases and J by 8 bases, with 9 bases of the junction left unmatched.